This T cell receptor beta chain emerged from a study of T cell responses to AZD1222 COVID-19 vaccine. The study, taken as a whole, reports: Unmutated variant regions reportedly attract nearly half of all spike-specific TCRs.

Using immunoSEQ multiplex PCR, the repertoire was profiled, and TCRdb retains in-frame clones only, with some absent. The sample contains 120,000 to 150,000 clones, 88% of which appear only once. Looked up from germline, CDR1 is GTSNPN and CDR2 is SVGIG (reference sequence). The CDR3 is made up of 13 amino acids. V lost 2 bases and J lost 11, with 13 bases in between. Comment on this clone: Its matching antigen is unknown.

The sequence was collected from an adult in good health. The material sequenced was peripheral blood, taken on day 0 of AZD1222 vaccination. The gene calls are TRBV30 and TRBJ1-6, with D maybe TRBD1 (6 bases). In DNA form, the CDR3 reads TGTGCCTGGAGTTCCGGGACACCAACACCCCTCCACTTT. This encodes CAWSSGTPTPLHF.